What follows are 2 T cell receptor beta chains derived from one specimen sequenced in a study of shared T cell receptors in the human thymus. Repertoires were generated with immunoSEQ multiplex PCR, while TCRdb's copy carries only in-frame clones and drops some. The table shows 720,000 or so clones, with around 85% occurring only once. The data were also submitted as part of a second study, on human thymus T cells.

Sequences were obtained from thymocytes. All receptors derive from a girl under two years old with a congenital heart defect.

The chain links TRBV7-9 to TRBJ1-2, with D perhaps TRBD1 (5 bases). In germline, CDR1 is SEHNR, CDR2 FQNEAQ (reference sequence). CDR3 length: 14 residues. V lost 2 bases and J 2 bases, leaving 9 bases between the germline ends. In DNA, the CDR3 is TGTGCCAGCAGCTTATCGCGGGGGAACTATGGCTACACCTTC. It specifies CASSLSRGNYGYTF. The complete variable domain, with remaining parts taken from reference TRBV7-9 and TRBJ1-2, reads DTGVSQNPRHKITKRGQNVTFRCDPISEHNRLYWYRQTLGQGPEFLTYFQNEAQLEKSRLLSDRFSAERPKGSFSTLEIQRTEQGDSAMYLCASSLSRGNYGYTFGSGTRLTVV.

The V and J genes are TRBV9 and TRBJ1-2; 9 nucleotides line up with TRBD1. V was clipped by 4 bases and J by 0 bases; unmatched bases: 7. The CDR3 has 16 residues. Germline V gene lookup returns CDR1 SGDLS and CDR2 YYNGEE. The CDR3 nucleotides read TGTGCCAGCAGCACCTCGGGACAGGGTCCTAACTATGGCTACACCTTC. Encoded protein: CASSTSGQGPNYGYTF.